The 20 T cell receptor beta chains in this list originate from one sample, sequenced in a study of T cell clusters in autoimmune cytopenias (dated by TCRdb to about 2019). Each sample's TRB amplification started from around 260 ng of peripheral blood genomic DNA, which corresponds to roughly 38,000 genome equivalents. Instrument used: Illumina MiSeq. To amplify TRB rearrangements, a touch-down multiplex PCR protocol was run with the TRB-A and TRB-B primer pools combined in a single tube. The reads, reprocessed by TCRdb, yield one row per CDR3 protein sequence and no DNA. This sample's listing comprises about 8,400 distinct CDR3 sequences. The ten largest clonotypes hold about 21% of the sample. Sequencing input: peripheral blood. All receptors come from a human donor with an autoimmune cytopenia or autoimmune hepatitis (not recorded which).

CDR3 loop: CSVASGGSPNEQFF. The chain uses TRBV29-1 and TRBJ2-1; without DNA, the TCRdb call of TRBD2 cannot be checked. The CDR3 spans 14 residues. The germline gives CDR1 SQVTM, CDR2 ANQGSEA.

V is TRBV15 and J is TRBJ1-6. The length of the CDR3 is 12 residues. Germline V gives CDR1 LNHNV, CDR2 YYDKDF (reference sequence). CDR3 region: CATSRGNSPLHF.

Frequency places this clonotype as medium-sized. The chain uses TRBV10-1 and TRBJ2-5. CDR3 length: 13 residues. Germline V CDR1 and CDR2: WNHNN, SYGVQD (reference sequence). This CDR3 reads CASSANGVETQYF.

The chain carries TRBV9 and TRBJ2-5; with no DNA, the TCRdb D assignment of TRBD1 cannot be verified. The CDR3 has 18 residues. Germline CDR1 reads SGDLS; CDR2 reads YYNGEE. CDR3 amino acids: CASSVGERAGGRLETQYF.

The rearrangement uses TRBV6-1 and TRBJ2-3; TCRdb outputs TRBD2, but without DNA this stays unchecked. Germline V gene sequence: CDR1 MNHNS, CDR2 SASEGT. The CDR3 covers 16 residues. CDR3 residues: CASREASGGAPDTQYF.

This clonotype is identified as medium-sized from frequency. The V and J genes are TRBV7-2 and TRBJ2-3; the TCRdb call, TRBD2, lacks DNA for checking. The CDR3 sequence is 17 residues long. Germline CDR1 and CDR2: SGHTA and FQGNSA. The CDR3 region is CASSLVGLAGGADTQYF.

The V call is TRBV20-1, the J call TRBJ1-5; no DNA is available, so the TRBD1 call from TCRdb remains unchecked. Germline V gene data show CDR1 as DFQATT and CDR2 as SNEGSKA (reference sequence). The CDR3 covers 19 residues. CDR3 sequence reads: CSAREATGFLIYSNQPQHF.

V usage is TRBV20-1 and J usage is TRBJ2-2; TCRdb designates TRBD2, a call that cannot be tested without DNA. Germline V CDR1 and CDR2: DFQATT, SNEGSKA (reference sequence). The CDR3 runs 15 residues. CDR3 residues: CSARPMDSNTGELFF.

The J gene is TRBJ1-2, the V gene TRBV7-3; as DNA is missing, the TRBD1 call by TCRdb cannot be tested. Germline assignment: CDR1 SGHTA and CDR2 FQGTGA. The CDR3 spans 14 residues. The CDR3: CASSPTGGLGGYTF.

The chain recombines TRBV18 with TRBJ1-1; TCRdb names TRBD1, which stays unverified in the absence of DNA. This CDR3 has 15 residues. CDR1 and CDR2 (germline): KGHSH, LQKENI. The CDR3: CASSPLTGRGTEAFF.

The chain uses TRBV6-1 and TRBJ1-5; TCRdb's D call of TRBD1 is untestable without DNA. Germline CDR1 and CDR2: MNHNS and SASEGT. The CDR3 loop spans 15 amino acids. CDR3 loop: CASSQGRASNQPQHF.

According to its frequency, this clonotype is medium-sized. The chain recombines TRBV30 with TRBJ2-1; TCRdb indicates TRBD1, and absent DNA this call remains unverified. Germline CDR1 is GTSNPN and CDR2 is SVGIG (reference sequence). The CDR3 runs 14 residues. The CDR3 reads CAWSGGGHYNEQFF.

This chain links TRBV12-3 or TRBV12-4 with TRBJ2-2; the TCRdb call, TRBD2, lacks DNA for checking. The CDR3 is 16 residues long. CDR3 sequence: CASSSLGAGLTGELFF.

The chain combines TRBV11-3 with TRBJ2-2; no DNA is available, so the TRBD2 call from TCRdb remains unchecked. The CDR3 is 16 amino acids. Germline CDR1 and CDR2: SGHNT and YENEEA. This CDR3 is CASSLTSGVSAGELFF. Using reference TRBV11-3 and TRBJ2-2 for the parts outside the CDR3, the full variable domain is EAGVVQSPRYKIIEKKQPVAFWCNPISGHNTLYWYLQNLGQGPELLIRYENEEAVDDSQLPKDRFSAERLKGVDSTLKIQPAELGDSAVYLCASSLTSGVSAGELFFGEGSRLTVL.

This chain connects TRBV20-1 to TRBJ2-7; TCRdb gives TRBD2 as the D gene, but with no DNA this cannot be confirmed. Germline assignment: CDR1 DFQATT and CDR2 SNEGSKA (reference sequence). The CDR3 consists of 14 residues. CDR3 amino acids: CSARPSGGAREQYF.

In terms of frequency, this clonotype is medium-sized. Here the CDR3 reads CASSWRGSTNEKLFF. This chain joins TRBV6-5 and TRBJ1-4. Germline CDR1 MNHEY, CDR2 SVGAGI. The CDR3 runs to 15 residues.

The V and J genes are TRBV5-1 and TRBJ1-2; TCRdb gives TRBD1 as the D gene, but with no DNA this cannot be confirmed. The CDR3 contains 15 residues. CDR1 is SGHRS and CDR2 is YFSETQ in the germline V gene. The CDR3 sequence is CASSPHSTGSDGYTF.

The chain recombines TRBV11-2 with TRBJ1-5. CDR1 and CDR2 (germline): SGHAT, FQNNGV. The CDR3 covers 14 residues. This chain's CDR3 is CASSLGSGYQPQHF.

The chain is built from TRBV7-2 and TRBJ1-2; TCRdb reports TRBD1, a call that lacks DNA to check it against. The CDR3 is 19 amino acids. Germline CDR1 is SGHTA and CDR2 is FQGNSA. The CDR3 is CASTRYLRAGTGTGEGYTF. The full variable domain, rest sourced from reference TRBV7-2 and TRBJ1-2, is GAGVSQSPSNKVTEKGKDVELRCDPISGHTALYWYRQSLGQGLEFLIYFQGNSAPDKSGLPSDRFSAERTGGSVSTLTIQRTQQEDSAVYLCASTRYLRAGTGTGEGYTFGSGTRLTVV.

The chain links TRBV9 to TRBJ2-2; without DNA, the TCRdb call of TRBD2 cannot be checked. CDR3 size: 17 residues. Germline V gene lookup returns CDR1 SGDLS and CDR2 YYNGEE. The CDR3: CASSPGIAGALTGELFF.